The following is a T cell receptor beta chain sequence with its context. These data originate in a study of blood T cell repertoires in COVID-19. Overall study context: Researchers got acute and convalescent COVID-19 samples from the United States, Italy and Spain. T cells, B-cell-depleted T cells, or PBMCs supplied cDNA or gDNA.

Followed over time, Seattle patients had been enrolled while infection was active. Original processing methods: The assay estimated nucleated cells by amplifying reference gene primers. Using immunoSEQ multiplex PCR, the repertoire was profiled, and TCRdb retains in-frame clones only, with some absent. V, J and clone size are taken as reported in that table, and D and trimming were inferred from the DNA itself. The top ten clones hold roughly 12% of a sample with 150,000 to 200,000 clones, about four fifths of them seen once. V lost 5 bases and J lost 7; bases outside the gene matches: 5. This CDR3 has 13 amino acids. Germline CDR1 is MNHEY and CDR2 is SVGAGI.

The V and J genes are TRBV6-5 and TRBJ2-1, with 7 bases aligning to TRBD1. The sequence derives from a woman older than 75 with COVID-19, enrolled during active disease. Sequencing was performed on peripheral blood. In nucleotides, the CDR3 is TGTGCCAGCAGTAGGGACAGCAGTAATGAGCAGTTCTTC. This translates into CASSRDSSNEQFF.